A single T cell receptor beta chain is shown here with its context. Its antigen is as yet unknown. Sequenced by immunoSEQ multiplex PCR; TCRdb stores in-frame clones only, minus some. The sample shows some 130,000 clones, 75% to 90% of them seen only once. The CDR3 is 15 residues long. V was cut by 4 bases and J by 8 bases, with 15 bases left in between. Per the germline V gene, CDR1 is KGHSH and CDR2 is LQKENI. The data belong to a study of T cell responses to AZD1222 COVID-19 vaccine. Study at large: Pooling covered second doses at about 4 or about 12 weeks.

Study findings and constraints: Baseline serology detected seropositivity in only five to seven AZD1222 recipients. Variant regions that are unmutated are reportedly the target of nearly half of spike-specific TCRs.

This chain links TRBV18 with TRBJ1-6; unclear D gene. The sequence derives from an adult in good health. The sample was peripheral blood, taken on day 0 of AZD1222 vaccination. CDR3 sequence reads: CASSQDFRADSPLHF. The CDR3 DNA sequence: TGTGCCAGCTCACAGGATTTTCGGGCCGATTCACCCCTCCACTTT.